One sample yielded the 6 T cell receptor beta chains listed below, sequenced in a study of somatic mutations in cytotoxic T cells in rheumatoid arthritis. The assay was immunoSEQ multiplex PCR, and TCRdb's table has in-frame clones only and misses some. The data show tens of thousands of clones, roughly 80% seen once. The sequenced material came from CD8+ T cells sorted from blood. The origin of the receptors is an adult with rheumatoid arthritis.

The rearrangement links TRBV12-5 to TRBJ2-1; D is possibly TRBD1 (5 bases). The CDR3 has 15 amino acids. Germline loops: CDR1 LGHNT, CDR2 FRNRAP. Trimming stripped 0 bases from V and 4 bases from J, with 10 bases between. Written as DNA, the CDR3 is TGTGCTAGTGGTTTGGTAGGGGTAGATTACAATGAGCAGTTCTTC. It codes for CASGLVGVDYNEQFF.

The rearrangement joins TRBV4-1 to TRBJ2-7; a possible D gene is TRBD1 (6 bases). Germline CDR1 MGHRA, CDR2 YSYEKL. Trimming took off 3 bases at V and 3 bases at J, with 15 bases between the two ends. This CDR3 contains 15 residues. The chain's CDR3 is CASSHRQEGVYEQYF. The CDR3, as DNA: TGCGCCAGCAGCCACCGACAGGAAGGGGTCTACGAGCAGTACTTC.

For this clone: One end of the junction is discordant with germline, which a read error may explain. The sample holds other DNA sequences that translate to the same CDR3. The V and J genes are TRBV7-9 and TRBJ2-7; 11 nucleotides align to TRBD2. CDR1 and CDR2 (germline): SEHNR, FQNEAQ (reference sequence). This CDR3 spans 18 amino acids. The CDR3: CASSLAVAGGPLGNEQYF. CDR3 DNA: TGCGCCAGCAGCTTAGCAGTAGCGGGGGGGCCATTAGGCAACGAGCAGTACTTC.

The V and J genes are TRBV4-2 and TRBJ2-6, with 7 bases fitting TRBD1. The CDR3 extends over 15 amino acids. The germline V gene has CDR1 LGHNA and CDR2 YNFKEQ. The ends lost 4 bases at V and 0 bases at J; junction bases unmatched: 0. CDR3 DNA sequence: TGTGCCAGCAGCCGACAGGGCTCTGGGGCCAACGTCCTGACTTTC. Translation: CASSRQGSGANVLTF.

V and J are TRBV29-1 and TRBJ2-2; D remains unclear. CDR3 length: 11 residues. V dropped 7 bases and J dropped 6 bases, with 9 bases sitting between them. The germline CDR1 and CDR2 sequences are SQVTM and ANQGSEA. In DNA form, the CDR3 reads TGCAGCGCCGTGCAGGCCGGGGAGCTGTTTTTT. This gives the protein CSAVQAGELFF.

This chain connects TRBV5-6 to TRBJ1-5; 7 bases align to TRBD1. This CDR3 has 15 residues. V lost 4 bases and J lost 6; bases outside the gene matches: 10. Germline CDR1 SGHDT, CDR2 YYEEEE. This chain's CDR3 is CASSHGQARGQPQHF. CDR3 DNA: TGTGCCAGCAGCCACGGACAGGCGAGGGGTCAGCCCCAGCATTTT.